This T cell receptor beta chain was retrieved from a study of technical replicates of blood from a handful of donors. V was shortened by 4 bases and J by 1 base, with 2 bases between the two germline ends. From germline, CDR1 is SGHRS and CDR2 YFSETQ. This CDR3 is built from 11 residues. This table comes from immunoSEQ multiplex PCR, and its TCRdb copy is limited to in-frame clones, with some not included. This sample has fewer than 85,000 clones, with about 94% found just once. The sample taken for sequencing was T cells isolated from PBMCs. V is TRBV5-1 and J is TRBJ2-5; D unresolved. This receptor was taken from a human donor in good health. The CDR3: CASSLQETQYF. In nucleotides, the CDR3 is TGCGCCAGCAGCCTCCAAGAGACCCAGTACTTC.